These T cell receptor beta chains were read from a single sample in a study of T cells in Graves' hyperthyroidism and ophthalmopathy. Via MiXCR, TCRdb re-called the multiplex PCR reads, giving one row per CDR3 protein. The sample shows hundreds of thousands of distinct CDR3 sequences, around 24% of them seen only once. The sample was blood. All receptors derive from a woman aged 25 to 39 with Graves' ophthalmopathy. CDR3s include the opening cysteine and the closing phenylalanine or tryptophan. A D gene is named only where the DNA matches it firmly. Some rows mark clone size as missing; the rest say once, few, many or name a class of expanded clone.

d_gene: TRBD1
j_gene: TRBJ2-7
v_gene: TRBV18
abundance: many
CDR3aa: CASSTGTGRAYEQYF
CDR3nt: TGTGCCAGCTCAACGGGGACAGGGAGGGCCTACGAGCAGTACTTC

d_gene: .
j_gene: TRBJ1-2
v_gene: TRBV7-2
abundance: many
CDR3aa: CASSLVLVSGYTF
CDR3nt: TGTGCCAGCAGCTTAGTGCTCGTCTCCGGCTACACCTTC

d_gene: .
j_gene: TRBJ1-1
v_gene: TRBV3-1
abundance: .
CDR3aa: CASSQDVQTEAFF
CDR3nt: TGTGCCAGCAGCCAAGATGTACAGACTGAAGCTTTCTTT

d_gene: .
j_gene: TRBJ2-2
v_gene: TRBV28
abundance: many
CDR3aa: CASSLRSYGELFF
CDR3nt: TGTGCCAGCAGTTTAAGATCTTACGGGGAGCTGTTTTTT

d_gene: TRBD2
j_gene: TRBJ2-7
v_gene: TRBV27
abundance: .
CDR3aa: CASSPRSGSVFYEQYF
CDR3nt: TGTGCCAGCAGTCCCCGTAGCGGGAGCGTGTTCTACGAGCAGTACTTC

d_gene: .
j_gene: TRBJ2-2
v_gene: TRBV12-3/TRBV12-4
abundance: many
CDR3aa: CASKVRVIGELFF
CDR3nt: TGTGCCAGCAAAGTGAGGGTTATCGGGGAGCTGTTTTTT

d_gene: .
j_gene: TRBJ2-2
v_gene: TRBV11-2
abundance: few
CDR3aa: CASSGTGTGELFF
CDR3nt: TGTGCCAGCAGCGGCACAGGGACCGGGGAGCTGTTTTTT

d_gene: .
j_gene: TRBJ2-7
v_gene: TRBV7-2
abundance: .
CDR3aa: CASKGETWNYEQYF
CDR3nt: TGTGCCAGCAAGGGCGAAACGTGGAACTACGAGCAGTACTTC

d_gene: .
j_gene: TRBJ1-1
v_gene: TRBV28
abundance: .
CDR3aa: CASSFPGHIGGTEAFF
CDR3nt: TGTGCCAGCAGTTTCCCCGGGCATATAGGGGGTACTGAAGCTTTCTTT

d_gene: .
j_gene: TRBJ2-6
v_gene: TRBV28
abundance: .
CDR3aa: CASRWEGDVLTF
CDR3nt: TGTGCCAGCAGATGGGAGGGGGACGTCCTGACTTTC

d_gene: .
j_gene: TRBJ2-5
v_gene: TRBV7-9
abundance: .
CDR3aa: CASSLQGLVQETQYF
CDR3nt: TGTGCCAGCAGCTTACAGGGTTTGGTTCAAGAGACCCAGTACTTC